This record looks at one T cell receptor beta chain sequence and its context. This sample is drawn from a study of blood T cell repertoires in COVID-19. In the study overall: Sites in the United States, Italy and Spain provided acute and convalescent COVID-19 samples. T cells, B-cell-depleted T cells, or PBMCs supplied cDNA or gDNA.

Individuals drawn from 24 US areas were about 18 to 95 years old. Clinical histories supplied by participants themselves formed the basis of cohort assignment. CDR1 and CDR2 from the germline V gene are SSHAT and FNYEAQ (reference sequence). Trimming left V 6 bases short and J 9 bases short, with 15 bases between. The CDR3 is 13 amino acids. TCRdb's table, derived via immunoSEQ multiplex PCR, lists solely in-frame clones and lacks some. The data hold about 230,000 clones, with just under 90% observed a single time. The sequenced material came from PBMCs or T cells enriched from blood (not recorded which). The chain joins TRBV7-7 to TRBJ2-1, with no clear D. The receptor was isolated from a woman aged 25 to 39 with acute COVID-19. CDR3 sequence (DNA): TGTGCCAGCAGTTCCTCTCCCGGTTTTGAGCAGTTCTTC. It is translated as CASSSSPGFEQFF. Combining the CDR3 with reference TRBV7-7 and TRBJ2-1 gives the whole variable domain GAGVSQSPRYKVTKRGQDVTLRCDPISSHATLYWYQQALGQGPEFLTYFNYEAQPDKSGLPSDRFSAERPEGSISTLTIQRTEQRDSAMYRCASSSSPGFEQFFGPGTRLTVL.